This TCR beta chain was observed in a study of cytomegalovirus exposure and HLA in healthy donors. Study-level findings and limits: Listed as cytomegalovirus-associated were 164 TCR beta chains.

Turning to this clone: The target antigen is unknown.

The V end lost 4 bases, the J end lost 4 bases, and 7 bases lay between the germline ends. The CDR3 is made up of 13 amino acids. Germline loops: CDR1 SNHLY, CDR2 FYNNEI. Method: immunoSEQ multiplex PCR; TCRdb's copy keeps in-frame clones and lacks some. The sample yields 120,000 to 150,000 clones, around 85% seen once. Material: PBMCs. This rearrangement joins TRBV2 to TRBJ2-2; D remains ambiguous. The receptor was isolated from a man aged 18 to 29 in good health and CMV-seronegative. This CDR3 reads CASSVDRTGELFF. In DNA form, the CDR3 reads TGTGCCAGCAGTGTAGATCGCACCGGGGAGCTGTTTTTT.